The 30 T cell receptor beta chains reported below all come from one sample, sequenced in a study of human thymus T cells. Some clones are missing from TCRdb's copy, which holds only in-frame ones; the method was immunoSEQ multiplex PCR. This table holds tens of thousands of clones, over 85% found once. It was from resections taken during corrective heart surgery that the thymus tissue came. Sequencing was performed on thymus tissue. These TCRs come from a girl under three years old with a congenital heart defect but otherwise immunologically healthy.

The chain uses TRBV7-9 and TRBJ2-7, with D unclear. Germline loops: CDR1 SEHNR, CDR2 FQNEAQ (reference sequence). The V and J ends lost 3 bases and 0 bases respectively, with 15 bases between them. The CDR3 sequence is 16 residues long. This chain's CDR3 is CASSLTLASSSYEQYF. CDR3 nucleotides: TGTGCCAGCAGCTTGACGTTAGCCTCGAGCTCCTACGAGCAGTACTTC.

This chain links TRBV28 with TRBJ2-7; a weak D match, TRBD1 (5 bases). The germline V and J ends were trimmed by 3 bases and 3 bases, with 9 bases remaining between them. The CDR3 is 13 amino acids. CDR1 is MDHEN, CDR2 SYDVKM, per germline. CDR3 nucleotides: TGTGCCAGCAGTTTTGGCAGGGACTACGAGCAGTACTTC. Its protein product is CASSFGRDYEQYF.

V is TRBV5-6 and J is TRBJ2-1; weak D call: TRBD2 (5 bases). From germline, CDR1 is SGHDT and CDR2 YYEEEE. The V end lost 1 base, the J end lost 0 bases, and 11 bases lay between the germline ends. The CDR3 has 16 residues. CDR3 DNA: TGTGCCAGCAGCTTGATCTCTAGCCTCTCCTACAATGAGCAGTTCTTC. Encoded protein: CASSLISSLSYNEQFF. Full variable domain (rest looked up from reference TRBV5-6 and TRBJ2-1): DAGVTQSPTHLIKTRGQQVTLRCSPKSGHDTVSWYQQALGQGPQFIFQYYEEEERQRGNFPDRFSGHQFPNYSSELNVNALLLGDSALYLCASSLISSLSYNEQFFGPGTRLTVL.

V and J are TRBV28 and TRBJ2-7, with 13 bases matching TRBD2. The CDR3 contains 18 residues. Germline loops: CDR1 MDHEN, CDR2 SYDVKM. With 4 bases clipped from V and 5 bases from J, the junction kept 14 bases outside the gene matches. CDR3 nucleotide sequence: TGTGCCAGCAGTTCTCCCGCCACTAGCGGGAGGGCCGGAGACGAGCAGTACTTC. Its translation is CASSSPATSGRAGDEQYF.

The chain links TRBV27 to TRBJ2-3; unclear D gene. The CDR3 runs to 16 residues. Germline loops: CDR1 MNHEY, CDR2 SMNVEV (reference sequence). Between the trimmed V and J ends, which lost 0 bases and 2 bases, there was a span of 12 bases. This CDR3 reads CASSLSSPYDTDTQYF. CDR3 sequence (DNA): TGTGCCAGCAGTTTATCGTCCCCGTACGACACAGATACGCAGTATTTT.

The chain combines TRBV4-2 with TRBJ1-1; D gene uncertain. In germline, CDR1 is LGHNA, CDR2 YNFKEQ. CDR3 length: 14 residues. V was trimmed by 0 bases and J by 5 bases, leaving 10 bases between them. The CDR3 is CASSQETGLTEAFF. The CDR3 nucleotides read TGTGCCAGCAGCCAAGAAACGGGGTTGACTGAAGCTTTCTTT.

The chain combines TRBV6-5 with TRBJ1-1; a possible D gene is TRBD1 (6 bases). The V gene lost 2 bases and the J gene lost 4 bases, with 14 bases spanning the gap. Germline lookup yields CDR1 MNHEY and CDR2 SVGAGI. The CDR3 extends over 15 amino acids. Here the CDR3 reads CASSYPGEGVTEAFF. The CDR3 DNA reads TGTGCCAGCAGTTACCCGGGGGAGGGGGTCACTGAAGCTTTCTTT.

The CDR3 region has the DNA TGTGCCAGCAGTTTACGACAGGGGCGTTACGAGCAGTACTTC. Protein sequence: CASSLRQGRYEQYF. This rearrangement joins TRBV27 to TRBJ2-7; 8 bases are shared with TRBD1. The CDR3 length is 14 residues. CDR1 and CDR2 from the germline V gene are MNHEY and SMNVEV (reference sequence). V was pared by 2 bases and J by 4 bases, with 4 bases of the junction left unmatched.

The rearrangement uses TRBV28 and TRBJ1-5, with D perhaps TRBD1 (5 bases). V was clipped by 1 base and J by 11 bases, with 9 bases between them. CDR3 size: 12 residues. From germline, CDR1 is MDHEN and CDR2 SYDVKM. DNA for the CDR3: TGTGCCAGCAGTTTATCAGGGTTAGCCCAGCATTTT. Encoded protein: CASSLSGLAQHF.

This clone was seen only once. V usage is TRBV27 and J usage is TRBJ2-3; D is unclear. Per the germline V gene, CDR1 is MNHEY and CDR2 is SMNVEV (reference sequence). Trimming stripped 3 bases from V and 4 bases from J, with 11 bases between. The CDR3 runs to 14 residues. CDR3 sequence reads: CASSFSARADTQYF. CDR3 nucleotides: TGTGCCAGCAGTTTTTCAGCTCGGGCAGATACGCAGTATTTT.

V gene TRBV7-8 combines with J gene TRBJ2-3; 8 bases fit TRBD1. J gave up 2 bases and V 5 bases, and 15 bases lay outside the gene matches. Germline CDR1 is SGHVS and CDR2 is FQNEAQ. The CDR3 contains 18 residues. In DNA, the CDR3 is TGTGCCAGCAGCCCCCAGGACAGGGAGCGGTGGCCCACAGATACGCAGTATTTT. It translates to CASSPQDRERWPTDTQYF.

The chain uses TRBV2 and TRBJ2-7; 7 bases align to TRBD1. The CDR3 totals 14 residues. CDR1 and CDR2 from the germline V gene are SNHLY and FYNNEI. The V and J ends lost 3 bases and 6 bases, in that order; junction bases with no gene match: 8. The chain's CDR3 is CASSETGKGGEQYF. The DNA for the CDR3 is TGTGCCAGCAGTGAGACAGGGAAGGGCGGCGAGCAGTACTTC. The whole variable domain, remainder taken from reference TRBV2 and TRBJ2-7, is EPEVTQTPSHQVTQMGQEVILRCVPISNHLYFYWYRQILGQKVEFLVSFYNNEISEKSEIFDDQFSVERPDGSNFTLKIRSTKLEDSAMYFCASSETGKGGEQYFGPGTRLTVT.

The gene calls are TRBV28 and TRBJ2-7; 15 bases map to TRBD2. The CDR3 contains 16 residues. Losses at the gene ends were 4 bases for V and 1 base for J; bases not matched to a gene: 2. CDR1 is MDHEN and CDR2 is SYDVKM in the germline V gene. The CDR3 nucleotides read TGTGCCAGCAGTTGTGGACTAGCGGGAGGGTCCTACGAGCAGTACTTC. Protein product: CASSCGLAGGSYEQYF.

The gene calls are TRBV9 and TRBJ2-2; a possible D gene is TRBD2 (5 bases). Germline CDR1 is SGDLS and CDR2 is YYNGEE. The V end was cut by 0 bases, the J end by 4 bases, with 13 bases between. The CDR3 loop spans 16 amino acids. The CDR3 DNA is TGTGCCAGCAGCGTAGACCCCGGACTGTGCACCGGGGAGCTGTTTTTT. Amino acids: CASSVDPGLCTGELFF.

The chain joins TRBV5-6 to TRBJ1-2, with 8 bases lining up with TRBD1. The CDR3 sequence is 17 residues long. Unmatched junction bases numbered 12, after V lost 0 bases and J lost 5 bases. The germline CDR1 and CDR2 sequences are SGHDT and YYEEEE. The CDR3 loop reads CASSLDFRAGGAYGYTF. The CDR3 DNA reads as TGTGCCAGCAGCTTGGATTTTCGAGCAGGGGGCGCTTATGGCTACACCTTC.

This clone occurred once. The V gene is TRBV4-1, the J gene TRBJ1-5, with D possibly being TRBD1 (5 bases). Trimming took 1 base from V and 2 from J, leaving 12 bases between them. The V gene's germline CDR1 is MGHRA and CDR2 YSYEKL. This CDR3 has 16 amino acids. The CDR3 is CASSQVNGGGNQPQHF. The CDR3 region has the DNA TGCGCCAGCAGCCAAGTAAACGGGGGGGGCAATCAGCCCCAGCATTTT.

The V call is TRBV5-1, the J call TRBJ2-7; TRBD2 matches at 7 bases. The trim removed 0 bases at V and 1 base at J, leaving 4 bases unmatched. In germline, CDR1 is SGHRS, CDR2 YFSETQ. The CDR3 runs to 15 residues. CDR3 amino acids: CASSLVLAASYEQYF. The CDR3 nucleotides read TGCGCCAGCAGCTTGGTCCTAGCGGCATCCTACGAGCAGTACTTC.

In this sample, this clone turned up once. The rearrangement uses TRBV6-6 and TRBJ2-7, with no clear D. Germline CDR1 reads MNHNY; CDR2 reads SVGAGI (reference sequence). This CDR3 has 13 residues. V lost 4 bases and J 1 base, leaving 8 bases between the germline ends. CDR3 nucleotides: TGTGCCAGCAGTTTAGACCGATCCTACGAGCAGTACTTC. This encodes CASSLDRSYEQYF.

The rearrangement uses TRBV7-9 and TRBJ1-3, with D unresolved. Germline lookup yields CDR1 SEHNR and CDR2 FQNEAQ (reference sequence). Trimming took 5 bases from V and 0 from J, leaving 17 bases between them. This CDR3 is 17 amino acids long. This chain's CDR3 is CASSHQFGQASGNTIYF. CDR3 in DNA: TGTGCCAGCAGCCACCAGTTCGGTCAGGCCTCTGGAAACACCATATATTTT.

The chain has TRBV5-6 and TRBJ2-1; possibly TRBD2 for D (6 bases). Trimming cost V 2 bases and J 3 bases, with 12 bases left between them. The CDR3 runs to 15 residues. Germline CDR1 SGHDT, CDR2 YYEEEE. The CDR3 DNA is TGTGCCAGCAGCTTTTCCAGGGAGGACTACAATGAGCAGTTCTTC. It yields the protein CASSFSREDYNEQFF.

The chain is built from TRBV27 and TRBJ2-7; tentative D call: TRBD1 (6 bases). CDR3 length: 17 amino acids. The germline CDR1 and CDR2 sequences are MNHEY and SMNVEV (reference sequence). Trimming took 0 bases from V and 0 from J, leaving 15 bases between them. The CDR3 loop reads CASSLSGRGQPSYEQYF. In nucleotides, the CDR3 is TGTGCCAGCAGTTTATCTGGCAGGGGCCAACCCTCCTACGAGCAGTACTTC.

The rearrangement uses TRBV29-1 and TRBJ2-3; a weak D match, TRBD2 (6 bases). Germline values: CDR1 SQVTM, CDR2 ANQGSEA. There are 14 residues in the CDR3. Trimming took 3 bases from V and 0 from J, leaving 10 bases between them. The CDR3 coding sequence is TGCAGCGTTGAGGAGGGGAAGAGCACAGATACGCAGTATTTT. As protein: CSVEEGKSTDTQYF.

This chain's CDR3 is CASSQGGESYPQLPYEQYF. The CDR3 DNA follows: TGTGCCAGCAGCCAAGGCGGCGAGAGTTACCCTCAACTACCTTACGAGCAGTACTTC. The rearrangement joins TRBV14 to TRBJ2-7, with D unresolved. The length of the CDR3 is 19 residues. Germline CDR1 and CDR2: SGHDN and FVKESK. Trimming pared 1 base from V and 4 bases from J, leaving 26 bases between.

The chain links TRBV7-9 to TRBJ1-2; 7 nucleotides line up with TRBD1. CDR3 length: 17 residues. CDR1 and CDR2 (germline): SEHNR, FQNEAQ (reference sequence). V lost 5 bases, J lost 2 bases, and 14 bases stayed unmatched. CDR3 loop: CASSLLSTGSRNYGYTF. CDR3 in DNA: TGTGCCAGCAGCCTACTTTCGACAGGGTCGCGAAACTATGGCTACACCTTC.

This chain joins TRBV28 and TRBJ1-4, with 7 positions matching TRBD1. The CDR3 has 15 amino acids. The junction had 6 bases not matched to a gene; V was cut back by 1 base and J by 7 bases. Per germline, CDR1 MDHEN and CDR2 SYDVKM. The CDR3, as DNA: TGTGCCAGCAGTTTATCCCGCAGGGGGAGTGAAAAACTGTTTTTT. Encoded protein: CASSLSRRGSEKLFF.

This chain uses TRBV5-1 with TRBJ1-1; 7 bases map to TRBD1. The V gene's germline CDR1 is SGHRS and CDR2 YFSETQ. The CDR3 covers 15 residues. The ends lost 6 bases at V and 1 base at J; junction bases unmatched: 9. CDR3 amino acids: CASIRGQGENTEAFF. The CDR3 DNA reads TGCGCCAGCATAAGGGGGCAGGGGGAGAACACTGAAGCTTTCTTT.

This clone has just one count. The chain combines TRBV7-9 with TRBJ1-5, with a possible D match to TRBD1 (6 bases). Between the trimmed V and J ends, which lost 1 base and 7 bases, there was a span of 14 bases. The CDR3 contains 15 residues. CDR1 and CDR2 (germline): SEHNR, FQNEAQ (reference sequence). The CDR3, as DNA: TGTGCCAGCAGCTTAGGACTCGGGGGCGAACAGCCCCAGCATTTT. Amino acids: CASSLGLGGEQPQHF.

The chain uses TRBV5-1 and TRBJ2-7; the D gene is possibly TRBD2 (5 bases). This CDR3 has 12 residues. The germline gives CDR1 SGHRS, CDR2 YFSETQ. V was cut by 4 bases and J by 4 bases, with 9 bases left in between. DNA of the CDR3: TGCGCCAGCAGCCGAGGGCTGTACGAGCAGTACTTC. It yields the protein CASSRGLYEQYF.

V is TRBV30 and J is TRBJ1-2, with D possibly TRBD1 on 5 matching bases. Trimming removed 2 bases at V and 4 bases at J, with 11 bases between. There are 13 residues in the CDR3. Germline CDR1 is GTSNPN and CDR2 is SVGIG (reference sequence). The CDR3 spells CAWSPGTSYGYTF. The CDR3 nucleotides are TGTGCCTGGAGTCCCGGGACCTCCTATGGCTACACCTTC.

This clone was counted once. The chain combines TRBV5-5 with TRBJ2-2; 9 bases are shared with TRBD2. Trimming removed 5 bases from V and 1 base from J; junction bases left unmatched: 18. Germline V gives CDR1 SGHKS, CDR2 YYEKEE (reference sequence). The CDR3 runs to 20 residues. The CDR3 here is CASRCSAGQLSGRNTGELFF. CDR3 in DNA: TGTGCCAGCAGGTGTAGTGCGGGACAACTTAGCGGGAGGAACACCGGGGAGCTGTTTTTT.